This T cell receptor (beta chain) was sequenced in a study of blood T cell repertoires in COVID-19. About the study: PBMCs, B-cell-depleted T cells, or T cells provided the cDNA or gDNA that made up the material.

The V end was cut by 5 bases, the J end by 0 bases, with 11 bases between. The V gene's germline CDR1 is MNHEY and CDR2 SMNVEV (reference sequence). The CDR3 length is 16 residues. In the authors' methods: Nucleated cell counts were estimated from reference gene primer amplification. Libraries were prepared by immunoSEQ multiplex PCR; TCRdb keeps only in-frame clonotypes and omits some of them. V, J and clone size were drawn from that table, and D and trimming were deduced from the DNA. The sample includes hundreds of thousands of clones, over 80% of them seen just once. Sequencing used peripheral blood. V is TRBV27 and J is TRBJ2-6, with D maybe TRBD1 (6 bases). This TCR was recovered from a man between 40 and 49 years old with acute or convalescent COVID-19. CDR3 protein: CASSNTGNSGANVLTF. In nucleotides, the CDR3 is TGTGCCAGCAGTAACACAGGGAACTCTGGGGCCAACGTCCTGACTTTC.